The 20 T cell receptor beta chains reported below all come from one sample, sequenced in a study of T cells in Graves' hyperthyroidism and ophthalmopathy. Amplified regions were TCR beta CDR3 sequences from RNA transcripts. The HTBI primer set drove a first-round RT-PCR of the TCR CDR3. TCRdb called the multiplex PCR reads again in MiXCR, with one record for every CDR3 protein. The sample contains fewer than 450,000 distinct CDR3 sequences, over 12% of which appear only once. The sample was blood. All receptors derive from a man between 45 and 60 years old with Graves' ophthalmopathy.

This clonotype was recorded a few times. CDR3 sequence (DNA): TGTGCCAGCAATCTGGGGACTATTATACGATGGCAGTACTTC. It codes for CASNLGTIIRWQYF. The rearrangement joins TRBV6-2 or TRBV6-3 to TRBJ2-7; 7 nucleotides agree with TRBD2. J lost 9 bases, V lost 7 bases, and 15 bases had no gene match. The CDR3 runs 14 residues. Germline CDR1 is MNHEY and CDR2 is SVGEGT.

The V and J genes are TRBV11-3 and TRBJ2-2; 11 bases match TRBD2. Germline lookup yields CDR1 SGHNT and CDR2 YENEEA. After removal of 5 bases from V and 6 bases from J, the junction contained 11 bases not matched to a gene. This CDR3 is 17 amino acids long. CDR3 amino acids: CASSLRSGRAGPGELFF. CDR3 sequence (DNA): TGTGCCAGCAGCCTTCGTAGCGGGAGGGCCGGACCCGGGGAGCTGTTTTTT.

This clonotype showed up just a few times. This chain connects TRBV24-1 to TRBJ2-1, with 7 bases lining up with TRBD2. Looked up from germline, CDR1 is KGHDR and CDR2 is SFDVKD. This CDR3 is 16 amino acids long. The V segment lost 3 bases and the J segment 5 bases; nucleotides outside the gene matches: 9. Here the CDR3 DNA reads TGTGCCACCAGTGATCCGGCCGCGGGAGCGGACAATGAGCAGTTCTTC. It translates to CATSDPAAGADNEQFF.

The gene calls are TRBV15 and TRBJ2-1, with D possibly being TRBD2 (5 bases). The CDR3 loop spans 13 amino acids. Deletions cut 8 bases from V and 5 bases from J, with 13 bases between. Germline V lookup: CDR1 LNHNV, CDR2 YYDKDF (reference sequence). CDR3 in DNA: TGTGCCACCTCCGGGGAACTACACAATGAGCAGTTCTTC. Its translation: CATSGELHNEQFF.

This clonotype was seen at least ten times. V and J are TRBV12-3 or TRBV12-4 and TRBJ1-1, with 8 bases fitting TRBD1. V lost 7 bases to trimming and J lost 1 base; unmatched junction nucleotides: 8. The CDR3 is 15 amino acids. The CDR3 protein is CASNKQGGPNTEAFF. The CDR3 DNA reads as TGTGCCAGCAATAAACAGGGGGGACCGAACACTGAAGCTTTCTTT.

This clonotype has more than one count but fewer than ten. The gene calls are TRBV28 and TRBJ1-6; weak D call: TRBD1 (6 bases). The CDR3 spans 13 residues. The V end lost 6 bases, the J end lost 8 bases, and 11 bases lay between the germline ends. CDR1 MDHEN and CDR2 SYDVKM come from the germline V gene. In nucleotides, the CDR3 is TGTGCCAGCAGCCGGGACACCCATTCACCCCTCCACTTT. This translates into CASSRDTHSPLHF. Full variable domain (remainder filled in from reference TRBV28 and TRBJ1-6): DVKVTQSSRYLVKRTGEKVFLECVQDMDHENMFWYRQDPGLGLRLIYFSYDVKMKEKGDIPEGYSVSREKKERFSLILESASTNQTSMYLCASSRDTHSPLHFGNGTRLTVT.

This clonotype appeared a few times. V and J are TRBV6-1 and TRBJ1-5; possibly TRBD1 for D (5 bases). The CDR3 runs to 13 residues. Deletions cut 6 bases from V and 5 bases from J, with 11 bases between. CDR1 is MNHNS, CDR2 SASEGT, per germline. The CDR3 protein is CASRPQGDQPQHF. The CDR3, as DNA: TGTGCCAGCAGACCCCAAGGGGATCAGCCCCAGCATTTT.

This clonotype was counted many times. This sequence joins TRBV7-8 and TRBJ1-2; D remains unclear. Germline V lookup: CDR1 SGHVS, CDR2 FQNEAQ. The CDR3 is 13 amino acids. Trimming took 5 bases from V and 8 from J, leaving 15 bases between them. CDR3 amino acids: CASSRSRERGYTF. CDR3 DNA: TGTGCCAGCAGCCGCTCACGGGAGAGGGGCTACACCTTC. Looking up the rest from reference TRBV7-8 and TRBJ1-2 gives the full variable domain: GAGVSQSPRYKVAKRGQDVALRCDPISGHVSLFWYQQALGQGPEFLTYFQNEAQLDKSGLPSDRFFAERPEGSVSTLKIQRTQQEDSAVYLCASSRSRERGYTFGSGTRLTVV.

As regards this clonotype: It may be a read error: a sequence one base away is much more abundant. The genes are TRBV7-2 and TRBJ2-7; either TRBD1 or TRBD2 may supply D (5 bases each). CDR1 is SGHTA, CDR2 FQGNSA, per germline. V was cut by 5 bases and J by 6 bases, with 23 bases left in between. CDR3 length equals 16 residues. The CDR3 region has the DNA TGTGCCAGCAGCCCAGTGACCGGGACCAGGCCATCCGAGCAGTACTTC. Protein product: CASSPVTGTRPSEQYF.

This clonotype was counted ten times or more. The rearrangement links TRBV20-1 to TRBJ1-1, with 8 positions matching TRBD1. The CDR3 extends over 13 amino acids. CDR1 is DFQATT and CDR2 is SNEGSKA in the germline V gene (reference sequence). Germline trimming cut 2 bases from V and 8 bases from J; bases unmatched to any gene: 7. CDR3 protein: CSARTGGFPEAFF. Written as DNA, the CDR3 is TGCAGTGCTAGAACAGGGGGGTTTCCGGAAGCTTTCTTT.

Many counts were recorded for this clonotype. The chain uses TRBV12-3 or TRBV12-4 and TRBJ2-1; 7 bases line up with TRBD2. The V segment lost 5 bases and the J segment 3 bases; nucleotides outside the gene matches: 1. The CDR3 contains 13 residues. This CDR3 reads CASSGLVYNEQFF. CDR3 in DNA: TGTGCCAGCAGTGGACTAGTCTACAATGAGCAGTTCTTC.

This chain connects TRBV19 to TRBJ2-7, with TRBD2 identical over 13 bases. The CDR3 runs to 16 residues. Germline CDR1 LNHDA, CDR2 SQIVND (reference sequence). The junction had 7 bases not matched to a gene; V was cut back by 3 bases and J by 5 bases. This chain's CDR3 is CASSMRTSGSINEQYF. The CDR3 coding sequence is TGTGCCAGTAGTATGCGGACTAGCGGGAGTATCAACGAGCAGTACTTC. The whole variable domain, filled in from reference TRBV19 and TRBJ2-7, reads DGGITQSPKYLFRKEGQNVTLSCEQNLNHDAMYWYRQDPGQGLRLIYYSQIVNDFQKGDIAEGYSVSREKKESFPLTVTSAQKNPTAFYLCASSMRTSGSINEQYFGPGTRLTVT.

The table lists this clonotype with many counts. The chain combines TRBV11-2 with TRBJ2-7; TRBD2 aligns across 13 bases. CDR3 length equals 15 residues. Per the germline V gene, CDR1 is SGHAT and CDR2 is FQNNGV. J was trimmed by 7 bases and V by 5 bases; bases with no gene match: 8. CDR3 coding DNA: TGTGCCAGCAGCCTAGGTACTAGCGGGAGGGTAGAGCAGTACTTC. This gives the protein CASSLGTSGRVEQYF.

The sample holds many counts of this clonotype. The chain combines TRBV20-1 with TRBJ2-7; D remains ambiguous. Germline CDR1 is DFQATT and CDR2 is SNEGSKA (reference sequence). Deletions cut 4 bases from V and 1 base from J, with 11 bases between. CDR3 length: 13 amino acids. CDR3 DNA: TGCAGTGCTATAGTCTGGGGATCCTACGAGCAGTACTTC. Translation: CSAIVWGSYEQYF.

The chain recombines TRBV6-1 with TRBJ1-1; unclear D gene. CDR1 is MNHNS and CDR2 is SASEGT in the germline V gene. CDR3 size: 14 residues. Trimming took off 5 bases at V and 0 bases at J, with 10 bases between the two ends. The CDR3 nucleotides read TGTGCCAGCAGTACCGGACTGTTGAACACTGAAGCTTTCTTT. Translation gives CASSTGLLNTEAFF.

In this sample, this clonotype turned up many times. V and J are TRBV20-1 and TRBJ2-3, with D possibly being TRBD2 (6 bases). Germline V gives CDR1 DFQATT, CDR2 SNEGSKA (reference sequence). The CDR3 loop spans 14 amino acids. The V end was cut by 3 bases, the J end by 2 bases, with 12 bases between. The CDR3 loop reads CSASGGMNTDTQYF. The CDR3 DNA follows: TGCAGTGCTAGTGGCGGGATGAACACAGATACGCAGTATTTT.

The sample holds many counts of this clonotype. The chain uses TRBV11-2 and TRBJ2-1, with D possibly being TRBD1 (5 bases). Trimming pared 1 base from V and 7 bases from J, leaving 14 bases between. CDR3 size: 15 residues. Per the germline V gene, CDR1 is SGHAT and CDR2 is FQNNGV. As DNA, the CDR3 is TGTGCCAGCAGCTTAGTAACAGGCCTCCGAAATGAGCAGTTCTTC. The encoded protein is CASSLVTGLRNEQFF.

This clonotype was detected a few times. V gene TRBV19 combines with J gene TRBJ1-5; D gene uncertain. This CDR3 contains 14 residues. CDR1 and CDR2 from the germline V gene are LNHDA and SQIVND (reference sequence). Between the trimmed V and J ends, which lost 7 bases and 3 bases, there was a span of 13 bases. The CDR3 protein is CASTLRRNNQPQHF. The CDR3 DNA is TGTGCCAGTACGTTGAGGCGGAACAATCAGCCCCAGCATTTT.

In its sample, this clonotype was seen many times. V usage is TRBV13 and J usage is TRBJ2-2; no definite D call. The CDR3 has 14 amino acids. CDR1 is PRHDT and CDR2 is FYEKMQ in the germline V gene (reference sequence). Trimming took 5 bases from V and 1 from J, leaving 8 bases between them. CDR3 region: CASSRRENTGELFF. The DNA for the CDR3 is TGTGCCAGCAGCCGAAGAGAGAACACCGGGGAGCTGTTTTTT.

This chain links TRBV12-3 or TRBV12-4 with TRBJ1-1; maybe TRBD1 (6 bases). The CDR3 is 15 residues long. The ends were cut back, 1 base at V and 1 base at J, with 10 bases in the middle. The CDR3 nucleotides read TGTGCCAGCAGTTTAGGGCAGGGGACGAACACTGAAGCTTTCTTT. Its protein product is CASSLGQGTNTEAFF.